A single sample gave rise to the 5 T cell receptor beta chains below, sequenced in a study of a mutant IDH1 vaccine in newly diagnosed glioma. Time point indicated: week 35, safety follow-up. Doses comprised 300 ug of mutant IDH1 20-mer peptide each, plus topical imiquimod. TCRdb's table, derived via immunoSEQ multiplex PCR, lists solely in-frame clones and lacks some. The sample shows some 71,000 clones, around 90% of them seen only once. Their antigens remain unidentified. The sequencing here drew on PBMCs, taken from a glioma patient whose treatment included an IDH1 peptide vaccine. Receptors were obtained from a man under 40 with glioma.

The chain recombines TRBV27 with TRBJ2-7; possibly TRBD1 or TRBD2 for D (5 bases each). The CDR3 totals 16 residues. Germline V lookup: CDR1 MNHEY, CDR2 SMNVEV (reference sequence). V lost 0 bases, J lost 4 bases, and 16 bases lay in between. The CDR3 DNA sequence: TGTGCCAGCAGTTTATCGGCAGGGACCTCTATGTACGAGCAGTACTTC. Its translation is CASSLSAGTSMYEQYF.

This rearrangement joins TRBV2 to TRBJ2-3; the D is unclear. Germline lookup yields CDR1 SNHLY and CDR2 FYNNEI. V lost 5 bases and J 7 bases, leaving 10 bases between the germline ends. There are 12 residues in the CDR3. CDR3 bases: TGTGCCAGCAGTCCCCCCAAGAATACGCAGTATTTT. Its protein product is CASSPPKNTQYF. Looking up the rest from reference TRBV2 and TRBJ2-3 gives the full variable domain: EPEVTQTPSHQVTQMGQEVILRCVPISNHLYFYWYRQILGQKVEFLVSFYNNEISEKSEIFDDQFSVERPDGSNFTLKIRSTKLEDSAMYFCASSPPKNTQYFGPGTRLTVL.

The rearrangement links TRBV27 to TRBJ1-2, with no clear D. CDR1 is MNHEY and CDR2 is SMNVEV in the germline V gene (reference sequence). This CDR3 is 12 amino acids long. Trimming stripped 7 bases from V and 3 bases from J, with 9 bases between. CDR3 residues: CASTADHYGYTF. The CDR3 coding sequence is TGTGCCAGCACTGCGGACCACTATGGCTACACCTTC.

This clone was seen just once. The chain carries TRBV5-1 and TRBJ2-3; tentatively, D is TRBD1 (6 bases). Germline V gene data show CDR1 as SGHRS and CDR2 as YFSETQ. V lost 4 bases, J lost 0 bases, and 18 bases lay in between. The CDR3 runs to 17 residues. Here the CDR3 DNA reads TGCGCCAGCAGCGCCGAGGACAGCCACACCAGCACAGATACGCAGTATTTT. This encodes CASSAEDSHTSTDTQYF.

The CDR3 DNA reads TGTGCCAGCCTAGAACCGGGACAGGGATATTCACCCCTCCACTTT. Translation: CASLEPGQGYSPLHF. The genes are TRBV6-1 and TRBJ1-6; TRBD1 aligns across 9 bases. The V gene end was trimmed by 8 bases and the J gene end by 8 bases; junction bases not matched to a gene: 10. Germline lookup yields CDR1 MNHNS and CDR2 SASEGT. The CDR3 spans 15 residues.